This TCR beta chain was obtained from a study of CD8+ T cells in alopecia areata. Findings and limits, study-wide: While tofacitinib was given, many expanded lesional clones persisted in scalp and blood. Mouse data revealed clearer TCR sharing than patient data did, a gap possibly tied to HLA.

Between the trimmed V and J ends, which lost 6 bases and 11 bases, there was a span of 20 bases. The CDR3 is made up of 13 amino acids. CDR1 and CDR2 from the germline V gene are SQVTM and ANQGSEA. Following RNA extraction, reverse transcription yielded cDNA that acted as the sequencing template. Libraries were prepared by immunoSEQ multiplex PCR; TCRdb keeps only in-frame clonotypes and omits some of them. The table records 150,000 to 200,000 clones, about two thirds of them present only once. As for treatment: oral pan-JAK inhibitor, 5-10 mg twice daily. Worth noting for this clone: Its antigen is currently unknown.

The clonotype originates from a human donor with alopecia areata. This specimen was CD4+ T cells sorted from blood, taken at week 4, from a patient treated with tofacitinib. V and J are TRBV29-1 and TRBJ1-5; D is unresolved. As DNA, the CDR3 is TGCAGCGTCCCCCTCCCGGGAGTCGGGACCCAGCATTTT. This encodes CSVPLPGVGTQHF.